The source of this TCR beta chain is a study of T-cell memory formation after mild COVID-19. TCRdb passed the 5' RACE reads through MiXCR, listing each CDR3 protein once. This table has hundreds of thousands of distinct CDR3 sequences, 20% to 25% appearing once. V gave up 4 bases and J gave up 3 bases; unmatched junction bases: 9. CDR3 length equals 16 residues. Germline CDR1 MNHEY, CDR2 SVGAGI. The clonotype comes from a man in his late teens or twenties who had mild COVID-19 (a few samples of this study predate the infection). Cell type and time point are not known. The V and J genes are TRBV6-5 and TRBJ1-2; TRBD1 matches 9 bases. Sequences were obtained from PBMCs or a T cell subset sorted from them (not recorded which). The CDR3: CASSFSGTGTYYGYTF. The CDR3 bases are TGTGCCAGCAGTTTCTCCGGGACAGGGACCTACTATGGCTACACCTTC.